What follows are 32 T cell receptor beta chains derived from one specimen sequenced in a study of breast tumors, draining lymph nodes, adjacent tissues. TCRdb reprocessed the multiplex PCR reads with MiXCR, giving one entry per CDR3 protein. Among around 300,000 distinct CDR3 sequences listed, 30% were seen once. Axillary draining lymph nodes of breast cancer patients supplied the node samples. Input material: axillary lymph node tissue. These receptors were obtained from a female donor with breast cancer. Some clones in this sample may be carry-over from other donors' samples.

The chain couples TRBV24-1 to TRBJ2-5; TRBD1 matches 10 bases. CDR1 and CDR2 from the germline V gene are KGHDR and SFDVKD. The junction had 6 bases not matched to a gene; V was cut back by 4 bases and J by 5 bases. The CDR3 loop spans 15 amino acids. CDR3 in amino acids: CATSETGQGPETQYF. The CDR3 coding sequence is TGTGCCACCAGTGAAACGGGACAGGGGCCGGAGACCCAGTACTTC.

The count of this clonotype is one. This may come from a read error, since a much larger clone is one base off. The DNA of the CDR3 is TGTGCCAGCAGTTACTTCGGAGGCACAGATACGCAGTGTTTT. This translates into CASSYFGGTDTQCF. This chain connects TRBV6-5 to TRBJ2-3; D is perhaps TRBD2 (5 bases). The CDR3 is 14 amino acids. Germline values: CDR1 MNHEY, CDR2 SVGAGI.

In regard to this clonotype: Mismatch with germline at one junction end may stem from a read error. The V call is TRBV6-6, the J call TRBJ2-2; the D gene could be TRBD1 or TRBD2 (5 bases each). CDR1 and CDR2 (germline): MNHNY, SVGAGI (reference sequence). The CDR3 contains 15 residues. The CDR3 protein is CASSFRAGNTGELSW. The DNA of the CDR3 is TGTGCCAGCAGTTTCCGCGCAGGGAACACCGGGGAGCTGTCTTGG.

This clonotype was seen ten or more times. CDR3 protein: CASSLAGFDQPQHF. The CDR3 region has the DNA TGCGCCAGCAGCTTGGCAGGGTTCGATCAGCCCCAGCATTTT. This chain uses TRBV5-1 with TRBJ1-5; perhaps TRBD1 as D (5 bases). CDR3 length: 14 residues. From germline, CDR1 is SGHRS and CDR2 YFSETQ. V dropped 0 bases and J dropped 5 bases, with 9 bases sitting between them. The variable domain in full, completed from reference TRBV5-1 and TRBJ1-5, reads KAGVTQTPRYLIKTRGQQVTLSCSPISGHRSVSWYQQTPGQGLQFLFEYFSETQRNKGNFPGRFSGRQFSNSRSEMNVSTLELGDSALYLCASSLAGFDQPQHFGDGTRLSIL.

This clonotype has just a few counts. The chain is built from TRBV6-2 or TRBV6-3 and TRBJ2-7; D not resolved. This CDR3 has 16 residues. CDR1 and CDR2 from the germline V gene are MNHEY and SVGEGT. V shed 2 bases and J shed 2 bases, with 16 bases lying between them. The CDR3 DNA sequence: TGTGCCAGCAGTTACCGCGAAACCACGGTGACCTACGAGCAGTACTTC. Its protein product is CASSYRETTVTYEQYF.

Of note for this clonotype: A much larger clone lies one base from this, so it may be a read error. The chain is built from TRBV4-1 and TRBJ2-1; 10 bases are a match to TRBD2. The CDR3 runs to 15 residues. Germline V gene sequence: CDR1 MGHRA, CDR2 YSYEKL. The CDR3 DNA is TGCGCCAGCAGCCACCTAGCGGGAGTGTACAATGAGCAGTCCTTC. Its protein product is CASSHLAGVYNEQSF.

The gene calls are TRBV20-1 and TRBJ2-3, with 14 bases lining up with TRBD2. The junction had 3 bases not matched to a gene; V was cut back by 1 base and J by 3 bases. Germline loops: CDR1 DFQATT, CDR2 SNEGSKA (reference sequence). The length of the CDR3 is 16 residues. The CDR3 nucleotides read TGCAGTGCTAGAGCGGGACTAGCGGGAGCTACAGATACGCAGTATTTT. This sequence encodes CSARAGLAGATDTQYF.

This clonotype has a count of ten or more. The chain is built from TRBV19 and TRBJ1-2; 7 bases align to TRBD1. CDR1 LNHDA and CDR2 SQIVND come from the germline V gene (reference sequence). CDR3 length: 15 residues. Trimming at V came to 5 bases and at J to 5 bases, leaving 11 bases not matched to a gene. Written as DNA, the CDR3 is TGTGCCAGTAGTCCGGGACAGTACATAGGGTATGGCTACACCTTC. Protein: CASSPGQYIGYGYTF. Together with reference TRBV19 and TRBJ1-2, the CDR3 gives the full variable domain: DGGITQSPKYLFRKEGQNVTLSCEQNLNHDAMYWYRQDPGQGLRLIYYSQIVNDFQKGDIAEGYSVSREKKESFPLTVTSAQKNPTAFYLCASSPGQYIGYGYTFGSGTRLTVV.

Concerning this clonotype: The germline gene is not matched at one end of the junction; a read error may be the cause. The rearrangement joins TRBV11-2 to TRBJ2-2; tentative D call: TRBD2 (5 bases). From germline, CDR1 is SGHAT and CDR2 FQNNGV. The CDR3 has 16 amino acids. CDR3 amino acids: CASSWITLTNTGELVF. CDR3 nucleotides: TGTGCCAGCAGCTGGATTACTCTCACCAACACCGGGGAGCTGGTTTTT. Full variable domain (rest looked up from reference TRBV11-2 and TRBJ2-2): EAGVAQSPRYKIIEKRQSVAFWCNPISGHATLYWYQQILGQGPKLLIQFQNNGVVDDSQLPKDRFSAERLKGVDSTLKIQPAKLEDSAVYLCASSWITLTNTGELVFGEGSRLTVL.

As to this clonotype: With a much larger clone just one base away, this may be a read error. Since no conserved phenylalanine or tryptophan closes the CDR3, a read error is the likely cause. This chain joins TRBV6-5 and TRBJ2-2; possible D gene TRBD2, 5 bases. Germline CDR1 MNHEY, CDR2 SVGAGI. The V end lost 6 bases, the J end lost 2 bases, and 10 bases lay between the germline ends. The CDR3 contains 14 residues. CDR3 sequence reads: CASRLAANTGELFS. The CDR3 nucleotides are TGTGCCAGCAGGCTAGCAGCAAACACCGGGGAGCTGTTTTCT.

A remark on this clonotype: This may come from a read error, since a much larger clone is one base off. The gene calls are TRBV7-8 and TRBJ1-2; D is ambiguous. This CDR3 spans 15 amino acids. CDR1 and CDR2 (germline): SGHVS, FQNEAQ. The CDR3 reads CASSPSTGANYGYPF. CDR3 nucleotides: TGTGCCAGCAGCCCCAGCACGGGAGCGAACTATGGCTACCCCTTC.

This clonotype showed up many times. The chain has TRBV4-2 and TRBJ1-3, with D unclear. This CDR3 region has 15 residues. V was pared by 0 bases and J by 1 base, with 7 bases between. CDR1 is LGHNA and CDR2 is YNFKEQ in the germline V gene. The CDR3 reads CASSQDPYSGNTIYF. CDR3 sequence (DNA): TGTGCCAGCAGCCAAGATCCTTATTCTGGAAACACCATATATTTT.

At least ten counts were recorded for this clonotype. The rearrangement joins TRBV4-1 to TRBJ1-5, with TRBD1 as a possible D gene (5 bases). The CDR3 consists of 15 residues. The germline CDR1 and CDR2 sequences are MGHRA and YSYEKL. V shed 1 base and J shed 0 bases, with 7 bases lying between them. In DNA form, the CDR3 reads TGCGCCAGCAGCCAAGGGGGCAATAGCAATCAGCCCCAGCATTTT. Protein sequence: CASSQGGNSNQPQHF.

This clonotype occurred many times. This chain connects TRBV10-2 to TRBJ2-1, with 9 bases that match TRBD1. Germline V lookup: CDR1 WSHSY, CDR2 SAAADI. The CDR3 spans 14 residues. Trimming took 10 bases from V and 5 from J; bases not matched to a gene: 9. CDR3 DNA: TGCGCCACCTGGGACAGGGCCCCCAACAATGAGCAGTTCTTC. Protein sequence: CATWDRAPNNEQFF.

There are a few counts of this clonotype. J is TRBJ2-1 and V is TRBV4-1, with D possibly being TRBD2 (5 bases). The CDR3 loop spans 16 amino acids. Trimming cost V 4 bases and J 6 bases, with 19 bases left between them. Germline lookup yields CDR1 MGHRA and CDR2 YSYEKL. CDR3 bases: TGCGCCAGCAGCCCGCAAGCACGGAGGCAAGGCAATGAGCAGTTCTTC. Its translation: CASSPQARRQGNEQFF.

This clonotype is a singleton in its sample. CDR3 sequence reads: CASTSGLARGSEQFF. The CDR3 region has the DNA TGCGCCAGCACATCCGGACTAGCGAGAGGTAGTGAGCAGTTCTTC. This chain links TRBV5-1 with TRBJ2-1; 9 bases fit TRBD2. V was pared by 6 bases and J by 9 bases, with 13 bases of the junction left unmatched. The germline V gene has CDR1 SGHRS and CDR2 YFSETQ. CDR3 length: 15 residues. The complete variable domain, with remaining parts taken from reference TRBV5-1 and TRBJ2-1, reads KAGVTQTPRYLIKTRGQQVTLSCSPISGHRSVSWYQQTPGQGLQFLFEYFSETQRNKGNFPGRFSGRQFSNSRSEMNVSTLELGDSALYLCASTSGLARGSEQFFGPGTRLTVL.

In regard to this clonotype: It may be a read error: a sequence one base away is much more abundant. The V call is TRBV5-1, the J call TRBJ2-1; D call uncertain. The V gene's germline CDR1 is SGHRS and CDR2 YFSETQ. The CDR3 totals 15 residues. CDR3 sequence reads: CACSLAGSTYNEQFF. DNA of the CDR3: TGCGCCTGCAGCTTGGCCGGTAGTACCTACAATGAGCAGTTCTTC.

This clonotype was recorded many times. V usage is TRBV7-2 and J usage is TRBJ2-7; D gene ambiguous. V lost 5 bases and J 7 bases, leaving 12 bases between the germline ends. Germline-derived CDR1 and CDR2 are SGHTA and FQGNSA. The CDR3 contains 12 residues. The CDR3 DNA reads TGTGCCAGCAGCGGGGTCCCCTGGGAGCAGTACTTC. It is translated as CASSGVPWEQYF. Full variable domain (rest looked up from reference TRBV7-2 and TRBJ2-7): GAGVSQSPSNKVTEKGKDVELRCDPISGHTALYWYRQSLGQGLEFLIYFQGNSAPDKSGLPSDRFSAERTGGSVSTLTIQRTQQEDSAVYLCASSGVPWEQYFGPGTRLTVT.

This clonotype was counted many times. CDR3 sequence: CASSRIGEKLFF. CDR3 sequence (DNA): TGTGCCAGCAGCCGAATTGGGGAAAAACTGTTTTTT. V and J are TRBV14 and TRBJ1-4; D gene ambiguous. The CDR3 sequence is 12 residues long. V was cut by 4 bases and J by 8 bases, with 8 bases left in between. The V gene's germline CDR1 is SGHDN and CDR2 FVKESK. The variable domain in full, with the rest retrieved from reference TRBV14 and TRBJ1-4, is EAGVTQFPSHSVIEKGQTVTLRCDPISGHDNLYWYRRVMGKEIKFLLHFVKESKQDESGMPNNRFLAERTGGTYSTLKVQPAELEDSGVYFCASSRIGEKLFFGSGTQLSVL.

Details on this clonotype: Possible read error: a much larger clone is one base away. The chain employs TRBV7-2 and TRBJ2-7; no clear D. CDR3 length: 15 amino acids. Germline V lookup: CDR1 SGHTA, CDR2 FQGNSA. As DNA, the CDR3 is TGTGTCAGCAGCTTAGTACTTGATAGGCGGAACGAGCAGTACTTC. Protein product: CVSSLVLDRRNEQYF.

The chain joins TRBV4-1 to TRBJ2-7; D perhaps matches TRBD2 (5 bases). Germline V lookup: CDR1 MGHRA, CDR2 YSYEKL. V gave up 5 bases and J gave up 0 bases, with 11 bases separating them. The CDR3 is 14 residues long. CDR3 protein: CASSSGGPSYEQYF. In DNA form, the CDR3 reads TGCGCCAGCAGCTCTGGCGGGCCCTCCTACGAGCAGTACTTC.

Regarding this clonotype: The CDR3 ends on some other residue instead of the conserved phenylalanine or tryptophan, so this is likely a read error. This rearrangement joins TRBV7-9 to TRBJ1-1; 8 positions agree with TRBD1. The CDR3 contains 14 residues. Per the germline V gene, CDR1 is SEHNR and CDR2 is FQNEAQ (reference sequence). V lost 5 bases, J lost 5 bases, and 7 bases stayed unmatched. The CDR3 is CASSNGQGRTEAFL. CDR3 DNA sequence: TGTGCCAGCAGCAATGGACAGGGTCGTACTGAAGCTTTCCTT.

This clonotype was seen repeatedly, ten times or more. J is TRBJ1-6 and V is TRBV6-1; D might be TRBD1 (5 bases). Germline V gene sequence: CDR1 MNHNS, CDR2 SASEGT. V lost 1 base, J lost 9 bases, and 13 bases lay in between. This CDR3 is 15 amino acids long. Here the CDR3 reads CASSEVGRAISPLHF. The DNA for the CDR3 is TGTGCCAGCAGTGAAGTCGGCAGGGCCATTTCACCCCTCCACTTT.

This clonotype was observed once. A much larger clone sits a single nucleotide away, making a read error possible. V and J are TRBV12-3 or TRBV12-4 and TRBJ2-1; possibly TRBD2 for D (6 bases). V lost 2 bases, J lost 0 bases, and 8 bases lay in between. This CDR3 spans 15 amino acids. The DNA for the CDR3 is TGTGCCAGCAGTTTATTGGGACTCTCCTACAATGAGCAGTTCTTC. As protein: CASSLLGLSYNEQFF.

Comments on this clonotype: One junction end does not reproduce the germline sequence, and a read error may be involved. The chain employs TRBV6-5 and TRBJ2-1; no firm D call. This CDR3 has 14 residues. Looked up from germline, CDR1 is MNHEY and CDR2 is SVGAGI. CDR3 protein: CANSYSGKGTEQFF. The CDR3 DNA follows: TGTGCCAACAGTTACTCGGGCAAAGGCACTGAGCAGTTCTTC.

CDR3 nucleotide sequence: TGTGCCAGCAGCTTATACGGGGGGCAGGACACTGAAGCTTTCTTT. Protein: CASSLYGGQDTEAFF. The rearrangement links TRBV7-3 to TRBJ1-1; D perhaps matches TRBD1 (6 bases). This CDR3 comprises 15 residues. V lost 2 bases and J 3 bases, leaving 13 bases between the germline ends. The V gene's germline CDR1 is SGHTA and CDR2 FQGTGA.

To note about this clonotype: The conserved phenylalanine or tryptophan normally closing the CDR3 is absent here, so this likely arose from a read error. This sequence joins TRBV6-5 and TRBJ2-1; D might be TRBD2 (5 bases). Trimming removed 8 bases from V and 3 bases from J, with 8 bases in between. The CDR3 contains 12 residues. CDR1 and CDR2 (germline): MNHEY, SVGAGI. CDR3 coding DNA: TGTGCCAGCTCCGGACTCTACAATGAGCAGTTCGTC. Its translation is CASSGLYNEQFV.

This clonotype was observed at least ten times. This chain uses TRBV12-3 or TRBV12-4 with TRBJ1-3, with TRBD1 matching 9 bases. This CDR3 is 15 amino acids long. Trimming removed 10 bases from V and 0 bases from J; junction bases left unmatched: 7. The CDR3 DNA follows: TGTGCCACCAGAGGACAGGGGAGCTCTGGAAACACCATATATTTT. Protein product: CATRGQGSSGNTIYF.

The chain links TRBV19 to TRBJ1-2; 7 nucleotides align to TRBD1. This CDR3 has 14 residues. Per the germline V gene, CDR1 is LNHDA and CDR2 is SQIVND (reference sequence). V shed 3 bases, J shed 4 bases, and the junction held 5 bases outside the gene matches. CDR3 nucleotide sequence: TGTGCCAGTAGTATCGGACAGGTCCTCTATGGCTACACCTTC. Its translation: CASSIGQVLYGYTF.

This clonotype was detected ten times or more. A junction boundary mismatches the germline segment, possibly from a read error. This chain links TRBV2 with TRBJ2-7; D remains ambiguous. This CDR3 contains 11 residues. CDR1 and CDR2 from the germline V gene are SNHLY and FYNNEI. CDR3 nucleotides: TGTGCCAGCACCTTGTTTAACGAGCAGCACTTC. It encodes CASTLFNEQHF.

The table lists this clonotype with many counts. The chain uses TRBV3-2 and TRBJ1-3. TRBV3-2 is deemed a pseudogene. This CDR3 has 16 residues. The chain's CDR3 is CASSQDLGASRNTIYF. The CDR3 bases are TGTGCCAGCAGCCAAGATCTGGGAGCATCTCGAAACACCATATATTTT.

Turning to this clonotype: One end of the junction does not line up with germline, which may come from a read error. The rearrangement uses TRBV7-3 and TRBJ2-3, with 12 bases that match TRBD2. This CDR3 has 19 amino acids. Germline V gene sequence: CDR1 SGHTA, CDR2 FQGTGA. The CDR3 bases are TGTGCCACCAGCAGACGGACTAGCGGGAATCACGAAAGCACAGATACGCAGTATTTT. Its protein is CATSRRTSGNHESTDTQYF.